Listed below are T cell receptor beta chains from one sample, sequenced in a study of blood T cell repertoires in COVID-19. The method was immunoSEQ multiplex PCR; TCRdb's version includes in-frame clones alone and lacks a portion of them. The sample records approximately 46,000 clones, approximately 90% being singletons. Sequenced input: peripheral blood. The source of these receptors is a man between 65 and 85 years old with active COVID-19. CDR3s include the opening cysteine and the closing phenylalanine or tryptophan. The order of the fields is V gene, J gene, CDR3 length, CDR3 protein.

>TRBV5-1|TRBJ2-2|16
CASSPRPGQNTGELFF
>TRBV18|TRBJ1-2|13
CASSLAGLDGYTF
>TRBV24-1|TRBJ2-1|13
CATSDLYYNEQFF
>TRBV5-6|TRBJ1-5|16
CASSSFQYRANQPQHF
>TRBV2|TRBJ2-3|13
CATATGVGDTQYF
>TRBV11-2|TRBJ2-3|19
CASSLSTLSGDRRTDTQYF
>TRBV7-2|TRBJ2-2|14
CASSLALRTGELFF
>TRBV2|TRBJ2-3|13
CASLSGRTDTQYF
>TRBV4-1|TRBJ2-3|13
CASTRSSTDTQYF
>TRBV18|TRBJ1-5|14
CASSRQYSNQPQHF
>TRBV7-4|TRBJ1-6|18
CASSAEVVFSSYNSPLHF
>TRBV9|TRBJ2-2|16
CASSVDPQGGTGELFF
>TRBV21-1|TRBJ2-7|19
CASSKVFTSGVKISYEQYF
>TRBV6-2/TRBV6-3|TRBJ1-2|13
CASSYGGRRGYTF
>TRBV7-3|TRBJ2-5|18
CASSRLAGGLLLPETQYF
>TRBV7-2|TRBJ1-4|14
CASSLGQNNEKLFF
>TRBV7-9|TRBJ1-1|14
CASSLGGGVTEAFF
>TRBV6-7|TRBJ1-2|15
CASSYSTPGGRGYTF
>TRBV27|TRBJ2-1|14
CASSLTGGNNEQFF
>TRBV5-1|TRBJ2-1|16
CASSPTAGGSYNEQFF
>TRBV10-1|TRBJ1-5|13
CASSETGAQPQHF
>TRBV18|TRBJ2-3|14
CASSPPGVSDTQYF
>TRBV3-1/TRBV3-2|TRBJ2-1|15
CASSQVVTLNNEQFF
>TRBV3-1/TRBV3-2|TRBJ1-4|14
CASSPGQGYEKLFF
>TRBV28|TRBJ1-4|17
CASSFGVGSLTNEKLFF
>TRBV11-2|TRBJ2-7|15
CASSHPGGRGQEQYF
>TRBV28|TRBJ2-5|13
CASRYGHQETQYF
>TRBV19|TRBJ2-1|16
CASSIGQRGVYNEQFF
>TRBV9|TRBJ2-7|15
CASSVAASRHYEQYF
>TRBV2|TRBJ2-4|15
CASRPPGHTKDIQYF
>TRBV5-6|TRBJ1-4|15
CASSHREPTNEKLFF
>TRBV7-2|TRBJ2-1|19
CASSRKLGSSGGAYNEQFF
>TRBV7-2|TRBJ2-6|15
CASSPPGRGANVLTF
>TRBV6-6|TRBJ2-3|11
CASSPEDTQYF
>TRBV12-3/TRBV12-4|TRBJ1-2|11
CASKGVDGYTF
>TRBV9|TRBJ2-2|17
CASSVDSGAQNTGELFF
>TRBV4-1|TRBJ2-1|16
CASSQGSGGARNEQFF
>TRBV21-1|TRBJ1-6|14
CASRRTGAGSPLHF
>TRBV19|TRBJ2-7|14
CASSAGLLSYEQYF
>TRBV29-1|TRBJ2-1|11
CVNQQGNEQFF
>TRBV6-2/TRBV6-3|TRBJ2-7|15
CASSFDSEPLREQYF
>TRBV2|TRBJ1-5|13
CASTRQLNQPQHF
>TRBV9|TRBJ2-5|15
CASSVGGRPQETQYF
>TRBV6-1|TRBJ2-3|19
CASSATGPGLVRATDTQYF
>TRBV7-8|TRBJ2-7|11
CASSLEGKQYF
>TRBV7-3|TRBJ2-5|17
CASSPTGVAGGSETQYF
>TRBV11-2|TRBJ2-6|19
CASSLRRGQEYSGANVLTF
>TRBV15|TRBJ2-2|16
CATSRGTSGGSGELFF
>TRBV7-3|TRBJ2-3|18
CASSRIGLAGPGTDTQYF
>TRBV6-2/TRBV6-3|TRBJ2-7|14
CASSPPQGLYEQYF
>TRBV6-5|TRBJ2-3|14
CAIGTSGGADTQYF
>TRBV6-1|TRBJ2-4|15
CASSEMVEPKNIQYF
>TRBV7-2|TRBJ2-7|16
CASSLGPAGKGNEQYF
>TRBV3-1/TRBV3-2|TRBJ1-1|15
CASSQESYGTAEAFF
>TRBV19|TRBJ2-6|15
CASSTAGVGANVLTF
>TRBV27|TRBJ1-1|16
CASSPWEVGFGAGAFF
>TRBV18|TRBJ2-7|14
CASSNDRGRYEQYF